This T cell receptor (beta chain) was documented in a study of blood T cell repertoires in COVID-19. Trimming removed 5 bases from V and 0 bases from J; junction bases left unmatched: 4. Germline-derived CDR1 and CDR2 are SGHKS and YYEKEE (reference sequence). This CDR3 is built from 16 residues. The protocol was immunoSEQ multiplex PCR, while the TCRdb copy is restricted to in-frame clones and leaves out a portion. The top ten hold 2.5% to 3% of the sample, which has a few hundred thousand clones, about 90% seen once. The sequence was collected from a woman aged 45-65 years who had been exposed to COVID-19. Sample: PBMCs or T cells enriched from blood (not recorded which). The chain has TRBV5-5 and TRBJ1-6; 8 nucleotides match TRBD1. CDR3 nucleotides: TGTGCCAGCAGGCCAGACAGGGGCTCCTATAATTCACCCCTCCACTTT. Translation gives CASRPDRGSYNSPLHF.